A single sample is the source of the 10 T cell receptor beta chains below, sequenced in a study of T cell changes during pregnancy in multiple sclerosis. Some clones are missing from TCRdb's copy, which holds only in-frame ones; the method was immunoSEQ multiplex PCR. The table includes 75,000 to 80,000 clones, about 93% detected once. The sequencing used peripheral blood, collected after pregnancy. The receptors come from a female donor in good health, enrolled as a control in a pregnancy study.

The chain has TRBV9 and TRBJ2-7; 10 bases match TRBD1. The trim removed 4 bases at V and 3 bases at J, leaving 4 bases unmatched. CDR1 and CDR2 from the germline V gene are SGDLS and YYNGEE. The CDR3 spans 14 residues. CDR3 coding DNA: TGTGCCAGCAGCCGGACAGGGGGTATCTACGAGCAGTACTTC. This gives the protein CASSRTGGIYEQYF.

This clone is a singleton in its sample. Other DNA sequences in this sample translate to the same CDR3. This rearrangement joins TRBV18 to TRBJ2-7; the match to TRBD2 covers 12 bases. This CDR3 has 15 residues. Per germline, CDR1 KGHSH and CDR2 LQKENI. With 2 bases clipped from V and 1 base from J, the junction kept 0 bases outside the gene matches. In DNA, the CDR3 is TGTGCCAGCTCACCAGGACTAGCGGGATCCTACGAGCAGTACTTC. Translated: CASSPGLAGSYEQYF. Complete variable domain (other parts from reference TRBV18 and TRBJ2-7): NAGVMQNPRHLVRRRGQEARLRCSPMKGHSHVYWYRQLPEEGLKFMVYLQKENIIDESGMPKERFSAEFPKEGPSILRIQQVVRGDSAAYFCASSPGLAGSYEQYFGPGTRLTVT.

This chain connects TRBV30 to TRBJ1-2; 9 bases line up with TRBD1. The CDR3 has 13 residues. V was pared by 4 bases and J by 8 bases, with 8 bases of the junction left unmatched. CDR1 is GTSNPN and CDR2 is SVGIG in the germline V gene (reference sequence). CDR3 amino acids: CAWNRDRVGGYTF. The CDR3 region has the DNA TGTGCCTGGAACAGGGACAGGGTAGGGGGCTACACCTTC.

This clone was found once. In DNA form, the CDR3 reads TGTGCCAGCAGCTTGGCGGGGGGGACTAATTCACCCCTCCACTTT. This translates into CASSLAGGTNSPLHF. The rearrangement uses TRBV5-5 and TRBJ1-6, with D maybe TRBD1 (5 bases). Germline CDR1 SGHKS, CDR2 YYEKEE (reference sequence). The V gene lost 0 bases and the J gene lost 6 bases, with 10 bases spanning the gap. The CDR3 sequence is 15 residues long.

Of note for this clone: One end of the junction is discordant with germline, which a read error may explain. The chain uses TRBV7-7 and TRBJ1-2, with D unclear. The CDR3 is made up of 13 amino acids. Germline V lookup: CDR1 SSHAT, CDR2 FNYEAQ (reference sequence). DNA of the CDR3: TGTGCTAGCAGCCCATTCCCGGGGTTTGGCTACACCTTC. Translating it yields CASSPFPGFGYTF.

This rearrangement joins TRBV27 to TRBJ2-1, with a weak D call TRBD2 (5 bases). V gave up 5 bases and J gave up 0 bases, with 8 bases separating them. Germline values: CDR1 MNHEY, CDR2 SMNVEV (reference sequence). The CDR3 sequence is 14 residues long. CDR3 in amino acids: CASSGLHSYNEQFF. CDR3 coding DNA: TGTGCCAGCAGTGGACTTCACTCCTACAATGAGCAGTTCTTC.

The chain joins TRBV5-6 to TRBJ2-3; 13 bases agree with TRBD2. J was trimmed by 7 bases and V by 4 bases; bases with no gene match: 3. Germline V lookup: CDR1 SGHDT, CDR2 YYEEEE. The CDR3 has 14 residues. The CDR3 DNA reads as TGTGCCAGCAGCCGACTAGCGGGAGGAAATACGCAGTATTTT. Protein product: CASSRLAGGNTQYF.

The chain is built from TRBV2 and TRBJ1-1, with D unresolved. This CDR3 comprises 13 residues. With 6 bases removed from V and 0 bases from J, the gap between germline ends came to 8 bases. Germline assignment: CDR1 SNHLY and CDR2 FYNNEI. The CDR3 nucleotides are TGTGCCAGCAGAAAAGTAGTGAACACTGAAGCTTTCTTT. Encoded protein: CASRKVVNTEAFF.

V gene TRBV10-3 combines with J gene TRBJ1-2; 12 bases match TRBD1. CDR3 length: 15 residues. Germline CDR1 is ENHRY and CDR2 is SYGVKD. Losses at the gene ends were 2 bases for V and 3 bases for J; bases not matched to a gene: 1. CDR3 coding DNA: TGTGCCATCAGTGAGGGGACAGGGGGCGACTATGGCTACACCTTC. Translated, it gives CAISEGTGGDYGYTF.

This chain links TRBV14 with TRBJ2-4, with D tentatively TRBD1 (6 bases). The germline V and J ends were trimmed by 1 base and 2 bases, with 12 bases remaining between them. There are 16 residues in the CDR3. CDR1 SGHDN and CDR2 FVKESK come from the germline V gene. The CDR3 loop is CASSQVQGSPKNIQYF. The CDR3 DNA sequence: TGTGCCAGCAGCCAAGTACAGGGTTCGCCCAAAAACATTCAGTACTTC.